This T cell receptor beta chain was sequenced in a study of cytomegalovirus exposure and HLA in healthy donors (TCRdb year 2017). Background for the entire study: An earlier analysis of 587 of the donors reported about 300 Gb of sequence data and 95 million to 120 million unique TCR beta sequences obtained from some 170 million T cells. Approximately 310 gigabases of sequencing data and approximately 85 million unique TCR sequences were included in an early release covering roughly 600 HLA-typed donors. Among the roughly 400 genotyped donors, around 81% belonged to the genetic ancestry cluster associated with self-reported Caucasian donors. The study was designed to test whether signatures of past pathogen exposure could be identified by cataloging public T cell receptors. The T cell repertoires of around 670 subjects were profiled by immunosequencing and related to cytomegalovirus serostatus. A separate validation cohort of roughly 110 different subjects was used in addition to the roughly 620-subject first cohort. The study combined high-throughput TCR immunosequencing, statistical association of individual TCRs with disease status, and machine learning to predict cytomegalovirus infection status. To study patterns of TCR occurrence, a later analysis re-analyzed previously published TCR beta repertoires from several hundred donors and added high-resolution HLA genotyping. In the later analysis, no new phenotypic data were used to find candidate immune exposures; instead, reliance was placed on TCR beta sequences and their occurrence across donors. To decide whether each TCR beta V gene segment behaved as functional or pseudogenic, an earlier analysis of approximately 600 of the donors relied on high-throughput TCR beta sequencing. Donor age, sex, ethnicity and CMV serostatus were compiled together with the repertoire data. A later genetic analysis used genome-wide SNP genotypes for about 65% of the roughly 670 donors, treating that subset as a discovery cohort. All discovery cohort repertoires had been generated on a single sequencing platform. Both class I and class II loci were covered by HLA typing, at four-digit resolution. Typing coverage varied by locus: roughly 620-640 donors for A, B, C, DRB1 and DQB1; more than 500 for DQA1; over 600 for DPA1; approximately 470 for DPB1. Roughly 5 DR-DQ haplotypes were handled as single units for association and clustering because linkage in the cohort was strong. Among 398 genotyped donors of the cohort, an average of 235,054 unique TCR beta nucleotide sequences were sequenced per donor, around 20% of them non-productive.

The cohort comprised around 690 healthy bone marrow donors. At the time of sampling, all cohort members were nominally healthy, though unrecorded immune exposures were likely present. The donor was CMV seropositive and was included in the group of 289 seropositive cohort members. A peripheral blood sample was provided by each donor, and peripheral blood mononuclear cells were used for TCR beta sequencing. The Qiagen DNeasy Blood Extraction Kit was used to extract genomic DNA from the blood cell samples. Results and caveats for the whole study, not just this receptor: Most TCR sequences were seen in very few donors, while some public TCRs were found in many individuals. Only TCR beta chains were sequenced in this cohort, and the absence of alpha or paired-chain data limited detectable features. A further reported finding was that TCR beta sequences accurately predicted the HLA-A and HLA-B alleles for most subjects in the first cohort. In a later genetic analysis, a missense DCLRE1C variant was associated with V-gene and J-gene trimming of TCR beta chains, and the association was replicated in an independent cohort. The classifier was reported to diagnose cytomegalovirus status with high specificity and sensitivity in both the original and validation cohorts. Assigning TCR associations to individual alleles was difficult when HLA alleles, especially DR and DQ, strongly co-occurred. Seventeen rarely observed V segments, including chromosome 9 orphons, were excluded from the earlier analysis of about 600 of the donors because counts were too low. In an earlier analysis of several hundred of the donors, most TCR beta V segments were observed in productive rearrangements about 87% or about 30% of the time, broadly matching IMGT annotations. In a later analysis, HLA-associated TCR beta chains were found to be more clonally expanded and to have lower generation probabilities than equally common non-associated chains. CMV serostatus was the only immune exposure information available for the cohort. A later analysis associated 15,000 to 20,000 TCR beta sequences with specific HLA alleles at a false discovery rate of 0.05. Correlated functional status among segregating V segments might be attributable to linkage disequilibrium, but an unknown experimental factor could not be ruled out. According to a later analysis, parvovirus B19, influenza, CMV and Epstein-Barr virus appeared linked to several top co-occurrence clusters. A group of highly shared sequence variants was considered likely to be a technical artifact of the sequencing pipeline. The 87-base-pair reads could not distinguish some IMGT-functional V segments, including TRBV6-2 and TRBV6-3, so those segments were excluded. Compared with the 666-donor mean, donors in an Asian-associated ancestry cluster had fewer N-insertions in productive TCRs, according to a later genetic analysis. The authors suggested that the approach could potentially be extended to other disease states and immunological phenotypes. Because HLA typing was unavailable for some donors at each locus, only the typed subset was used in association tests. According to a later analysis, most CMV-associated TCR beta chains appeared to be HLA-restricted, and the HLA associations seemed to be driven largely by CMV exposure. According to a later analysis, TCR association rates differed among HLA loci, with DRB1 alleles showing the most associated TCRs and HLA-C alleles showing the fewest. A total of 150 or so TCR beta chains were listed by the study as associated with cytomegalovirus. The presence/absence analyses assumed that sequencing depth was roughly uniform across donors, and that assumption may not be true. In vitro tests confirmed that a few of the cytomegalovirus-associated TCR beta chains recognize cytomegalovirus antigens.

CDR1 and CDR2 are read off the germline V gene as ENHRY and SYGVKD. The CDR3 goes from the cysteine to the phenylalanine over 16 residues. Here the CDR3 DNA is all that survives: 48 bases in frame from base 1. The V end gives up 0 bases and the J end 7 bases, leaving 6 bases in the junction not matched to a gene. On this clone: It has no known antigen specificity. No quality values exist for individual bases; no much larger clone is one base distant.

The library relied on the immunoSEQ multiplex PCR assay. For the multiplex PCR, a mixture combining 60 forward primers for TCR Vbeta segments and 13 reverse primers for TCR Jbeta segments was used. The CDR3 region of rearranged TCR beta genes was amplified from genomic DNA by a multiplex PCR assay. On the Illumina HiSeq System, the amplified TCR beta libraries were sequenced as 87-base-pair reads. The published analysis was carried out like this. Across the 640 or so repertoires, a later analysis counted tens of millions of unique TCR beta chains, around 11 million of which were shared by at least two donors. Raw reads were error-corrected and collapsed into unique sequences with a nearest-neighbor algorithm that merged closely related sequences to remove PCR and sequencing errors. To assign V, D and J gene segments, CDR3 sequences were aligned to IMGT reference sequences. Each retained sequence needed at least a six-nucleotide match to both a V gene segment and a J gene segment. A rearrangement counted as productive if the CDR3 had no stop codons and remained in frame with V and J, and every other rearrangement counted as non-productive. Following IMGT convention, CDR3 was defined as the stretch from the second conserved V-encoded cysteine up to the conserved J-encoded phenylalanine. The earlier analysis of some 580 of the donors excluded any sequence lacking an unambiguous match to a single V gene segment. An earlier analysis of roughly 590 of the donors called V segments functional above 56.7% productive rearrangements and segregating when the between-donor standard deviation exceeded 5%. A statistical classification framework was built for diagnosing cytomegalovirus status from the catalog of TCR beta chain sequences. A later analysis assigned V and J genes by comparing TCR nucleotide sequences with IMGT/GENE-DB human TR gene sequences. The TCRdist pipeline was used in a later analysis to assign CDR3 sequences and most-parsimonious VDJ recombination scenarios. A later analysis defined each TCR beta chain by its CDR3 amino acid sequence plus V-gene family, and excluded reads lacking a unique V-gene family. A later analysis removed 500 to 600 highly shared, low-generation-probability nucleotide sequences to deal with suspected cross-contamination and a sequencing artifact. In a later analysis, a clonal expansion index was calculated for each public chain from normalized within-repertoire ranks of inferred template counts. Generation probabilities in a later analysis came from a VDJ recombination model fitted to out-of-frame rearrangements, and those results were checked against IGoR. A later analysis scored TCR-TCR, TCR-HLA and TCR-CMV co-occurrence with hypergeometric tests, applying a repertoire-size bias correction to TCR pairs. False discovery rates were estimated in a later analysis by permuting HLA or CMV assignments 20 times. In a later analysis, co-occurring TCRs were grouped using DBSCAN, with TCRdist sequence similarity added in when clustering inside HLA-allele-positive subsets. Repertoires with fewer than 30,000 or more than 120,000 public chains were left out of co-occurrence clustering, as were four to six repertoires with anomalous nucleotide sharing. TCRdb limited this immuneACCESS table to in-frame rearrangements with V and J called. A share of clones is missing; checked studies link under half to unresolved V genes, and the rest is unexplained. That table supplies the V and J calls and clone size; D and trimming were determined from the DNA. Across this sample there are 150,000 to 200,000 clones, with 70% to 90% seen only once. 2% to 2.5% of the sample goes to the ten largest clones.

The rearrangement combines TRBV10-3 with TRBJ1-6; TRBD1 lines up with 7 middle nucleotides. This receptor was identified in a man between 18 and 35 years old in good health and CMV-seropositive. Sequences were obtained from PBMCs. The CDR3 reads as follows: CAISESQGGRNSPLHF. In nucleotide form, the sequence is TGTGCCATCAGTGAGTCGCAAGGGGGCAGGAATTCACCCCTCCACTTT.